The present T cell receptor beta chain was sequenced within a study of OX40 agonist ivuxolimab in advanced cancers. The V end lost 6 bases, the J end lost 0 bases, and 2 bases lay between the germline ends. From germline, CDR1 is MDHEN and CDR2 SYDVKM. CDR3 length: 11 residues. Sequencing used immunoSEQ multiplex PCR; TCRdb keeps in-frame clones, though not all of them. This sample yields tens of thousands of clones, of which 82% are seen a single time; roughly 2.2% belongs to the top ten. The receptor was derived from an adult with an advanced solid tumor such as melanoma, head and neck, liver or kidney cancer. The source material was CD4+ or CD8+ T cells sorted from blood, sampled in a trial of the OX40 agonist ivuxolimab. This chain uses TRBV28 with TRBJ1-1, with D unclear. The CDR3 region is CASRLNTEAFF. CDR3 nucleotide sequence: TGTGCCAGCAGGCTGAACACTGAAGCTTTCTTT. The variable domain in full, completed from reference TRBV28 and TRBJ1-1, reads DVKVTQSSRYLVKRTGEKVFLECVQDMDHENMFWYRQDPGLGLRLIYFSYDVKMKEKGDIPEGYSVSREKKERFSLILESASTNQTSMYLCASRLNTEAFFGQGTRLTVV.